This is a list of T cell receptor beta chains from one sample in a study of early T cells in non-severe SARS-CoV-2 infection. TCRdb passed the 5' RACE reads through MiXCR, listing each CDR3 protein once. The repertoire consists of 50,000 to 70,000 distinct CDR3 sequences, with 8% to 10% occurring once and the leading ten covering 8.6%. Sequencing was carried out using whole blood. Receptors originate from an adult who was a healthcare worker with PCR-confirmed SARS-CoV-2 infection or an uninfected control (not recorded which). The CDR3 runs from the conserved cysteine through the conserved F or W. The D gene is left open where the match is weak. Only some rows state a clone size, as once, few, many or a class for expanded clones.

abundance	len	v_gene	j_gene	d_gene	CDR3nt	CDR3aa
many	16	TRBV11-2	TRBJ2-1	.	TGTGCCAGCAGCTTAGAGGTAGCGGAAACCTACAATGAGCAGTTCTTC	CASSLEVAETYNEQFF
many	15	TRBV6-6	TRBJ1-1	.	TGTGCCAGCAGTTACGATGGACGGAGGAACACTGAAGCTTTCTTT	CASSYDGRRNTEAFF
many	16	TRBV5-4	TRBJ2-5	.	TGTGCCAGCAGCGTAAACAGGATGGGAGCGCAAGAGACCCAGTACTTC	CASSVNRMGAQETQYF
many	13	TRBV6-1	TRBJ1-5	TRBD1	TGTGCCAGCAGTGACGGGGACAGAGGAGTACAGCATTTT	CASSDGDRGVQHF
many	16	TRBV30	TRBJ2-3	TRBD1	TGTGCCTGGAGTGTACTGAGGACAGGGGGCGCAGATACGCAGTATTTT	CAWSVLRTGGADTQYF
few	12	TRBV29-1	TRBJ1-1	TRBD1	TGCAGCGCTGGGACAGGGTTCGCTGAAGCTTTCTTT	CSAGTGFAEAFF
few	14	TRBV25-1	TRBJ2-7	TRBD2	TGTGCCAGCATCCCGGACGGGTGGGGGGGAGAGCAGTACTTC	CASIPDGWGGEQYF
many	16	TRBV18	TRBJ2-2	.	TGTGCCAGCTCACCTTGGGAGACCCTGAACACCGGGGAGCTGTTTTTT	CASSPWETLNTGELFF
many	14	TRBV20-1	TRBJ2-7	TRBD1	TGCAGTGCTAGCCGACAGGGTTTTATCTACGAGCAGTACTTC	CSASRQGFIYEQYF
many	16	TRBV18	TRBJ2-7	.	TGTGCCAGCTCACCGGTTAGAGGGCTAGTAAAACACGAGCAGTACTTC	CASSPVRGLVKHEQYF
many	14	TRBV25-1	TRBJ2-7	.	TGTGCCAGCAGTATAGGGGGGCAGACCTACGAGCAGTACTTC	CASSIGGQTYEQYF
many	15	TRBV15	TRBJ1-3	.	TGTGCCACCAGCAGAGCCCGGCCATCTGGAAACACCATATATTTT	CATSRARPSGNTIYF
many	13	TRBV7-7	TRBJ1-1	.	TGTGCTAGCAGCTTCTCAACAGGGTCTGAAGCTTTCTTT	CASSFSTGSEAFF
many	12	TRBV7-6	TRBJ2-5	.	TGTGCCAGCAGCTCCCGTGAAGAGACCCAGTACTTC	CASSSREETQYF
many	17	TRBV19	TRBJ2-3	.	TGTGCCAGTAGTCTCTCCGGTTGGGCCCCGAGCACAGATACGCAGTATTTT	CASSLSGWAPSTDTQYF
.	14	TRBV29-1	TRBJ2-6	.	TGCAGCGTCGACCAGTCACCTGGGGCCAACGTCCTGACTTTC	CSVDQSPGANVLTF
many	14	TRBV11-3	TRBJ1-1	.	TGTGCCAGCAGCCACGGGGACGGGGAGACTGAAGCTTTCTTT	CASSHGDGETEAFF
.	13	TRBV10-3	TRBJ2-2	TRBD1	TGTGCCATCAGGGACAGGGAGGCCGGGGAGCTGTTTTTT	CAIRDREAGELFF
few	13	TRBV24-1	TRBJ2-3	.	TGTGCCACCGGAGGGGGAGCGACAGATACGCAGTATTTT	CATGGGATDTQYF
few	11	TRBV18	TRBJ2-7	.	TGTGCCAGCTCCCAGATCGGCGAGCAGTACTTC	CASSQIGEQYF
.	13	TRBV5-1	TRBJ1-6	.	TGCGCCAGCAGCTTCGGACCTAATTCACCCCTCCACTTT	CASSFGPNSPLHF
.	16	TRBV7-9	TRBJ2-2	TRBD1	TGTGCCAGCAGCTTGGGGACAGGGGAGAACACCGGGGAGCTGTTTTTT	CASSLGTGENTGELFF
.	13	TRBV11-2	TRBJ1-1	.	TGTGCCAGCAGCTTTAACATGGCCACTGAAGCTTTCTTT	CASSFNMATEAFF
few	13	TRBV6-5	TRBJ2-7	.	TGTGCCAGCAGCCAACCGGGAAACTACGAGCAGTACTTC	CASSQPGNYEQYF
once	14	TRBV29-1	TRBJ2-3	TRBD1	TGCAGCGTCAACCGGGACAGGGTACCTGATACGCAGTATTTT	CSVNRDRVPDTQYF
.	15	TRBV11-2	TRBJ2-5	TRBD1	TGTGCCAGCAGCCCGCACGGGACAGGGGACGAGACCCAGTACTTC	CASSPHGTGDETQYF
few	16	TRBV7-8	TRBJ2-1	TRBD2	TGTGCCAGCAGCCCTACAATGAGCGGGGATTACAATGAGCAGTTCTTC	CASSPTMSGDYNEQFF
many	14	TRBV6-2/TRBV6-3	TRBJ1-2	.	TGTGCCAGTGGACGTACAGAGAGAACCTATGGCTACACCTTC	CASGRTERTYGYTF
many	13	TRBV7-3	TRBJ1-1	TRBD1	TGTGCCAGCGGACAGGGGGCCAACACTGAAGCTTTCTTT	CASGQGANTEAFF
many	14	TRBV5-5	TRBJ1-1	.	TGTGCCACTACGAAGTCGTTCATGAACACTGAAGCTTTCTTT	CATTKSFMNTEAFF
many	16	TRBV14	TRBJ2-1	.	TGTGCCAGCAGCCAAGATCCAGCGGAACCGTACAATGAGCAGTTCTTC	CASSQDPAEPYNEQFF
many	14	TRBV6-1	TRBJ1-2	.	TGTGCCAGCAGGGCTAGGGACGGTAACTATGGCTACACCTTC	CASRARDGNYGYTF
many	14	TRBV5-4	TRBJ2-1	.	TGTGCCAGCAGCTTGGGGGGGACCCACAATGAGCAGTTCTTC	CASSLGGTHNEQFF
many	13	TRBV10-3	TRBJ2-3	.	TGTGCCATCAGCGCACGTCCCACAGATACGCAGTATTTT	CAISARPTDTQYF
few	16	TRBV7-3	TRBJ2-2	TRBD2	TGTGCCAGCAGCTTGGGGACTAGGCTGGGCACCGGGGAGCTGTTTTTT	CASSLGTRLGTGELFF
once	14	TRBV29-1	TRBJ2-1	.	TGCAGCGTTGAAGATCCCAGTCTCTGGACTGAGCAGTTCTTC	CSVEDPSLWTEQFF
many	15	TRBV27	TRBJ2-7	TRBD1	TGTGCCAGCAGTTTATCGGGGACAGTGACCTACGAGCAGTACTTC	CASSLSGTVTYEQYF